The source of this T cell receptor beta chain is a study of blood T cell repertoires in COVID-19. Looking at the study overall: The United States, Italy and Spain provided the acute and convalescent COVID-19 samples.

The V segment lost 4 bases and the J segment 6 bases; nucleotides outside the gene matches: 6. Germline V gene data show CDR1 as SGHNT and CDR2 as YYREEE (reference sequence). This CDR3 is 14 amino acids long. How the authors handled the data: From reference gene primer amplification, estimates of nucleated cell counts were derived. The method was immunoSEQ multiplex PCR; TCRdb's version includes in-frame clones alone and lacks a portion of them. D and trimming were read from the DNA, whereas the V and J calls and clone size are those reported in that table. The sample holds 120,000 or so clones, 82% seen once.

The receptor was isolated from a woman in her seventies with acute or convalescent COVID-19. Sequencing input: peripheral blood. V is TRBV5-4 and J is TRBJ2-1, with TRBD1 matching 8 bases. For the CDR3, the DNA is TGTGCCAGCAGCCTGACAGGGGCCGTCAATGAGCAGTTCTTC. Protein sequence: CASSLTGAVNEQFF.